This TCR beta chain was recorded in a study of human T cells and chemical hapten exposure listed by TCRdb under 2021. About the investigation overall: Libraries were pooled for sequencing, and per-sample TCR yields varied mainly because of small differences in library volumes within the pool. This study followed changes in the peripheral blood TCR repertoire in vivo during primary and secondary sensitization of alopecia patients to the hapten diphenylcyclopropenone (DPC). From each blood RNA sample, both TCR alpha and TCR beta chains were sequenced.

CDR1 and CDR2 were assigned from the germline V gene (reference sequence) as DFQATT and SNEGSKA. The germline V end is reduced by 0 bases and the J end by 1 base; junction bases left unmatched: 5. The CDR3 starts with the cysteine, ends with the phenylalanine, and has 15 residues. Left in the record is the CDR3 DNA by itself, 45 bases read in frame from the first base. The time point label here, explained by the study, means: healthy volunteer bleed at 6 weeks. Unfractionated whole blood was collected in Tempus Blood RNA tubes, and total RNA was extracted from that blood. Four or five healthy volunteers acted as controls for TCR sequencing and had blood drawn at day 0, 2 weeks and 6 weeks. On the study overall, not on this receptor specifically: DPC sensitization did not change how many TCRs were above 1 in 1000 frequency, and no evidence was found of alterations in global repertoire structure. After repeated subsampling, the strength of the expansion versus patch-test correlation and the threshold at which it became significant changed.

Libraries were constructed by RACE. The listed sequencing device is NextSeq 500. During library preparation, unique molecular identifiers were attached to individual cDNA molecules so that TCRs could be counted quantitatively and reproducibly. Under the source paper's analysis protocol: Samples had a median of roughly 91,000 TCRs, with a range from about 23,224 to 750,000. V, J and CDR3 annotation of the TCR reads was performed with the Decombinator software suite. For the PS versus PT1 abundance plots, all samples were subsampled to the same number of TCRs (28,000). TCRs were defined as expanded if absent before sensitization and observed at least eight times at the 2-week time point. TCRdb's own reprocessing of the public reads used fastp at Q25 and MiXCR and kept productive beta chains. Each entry merges the rows of one CDR3 protein and shows their most common DNA and genes. V and J calls and clone size were set by TCRdb, not the authors. Recorded for this sample are around 65,000 distinct CDR3 sequences; around 6.1% of them occurred a single time. The top ten hold 3% to 4% of the sample.

As regards this clonotype: The antigen it recognizes is unknown. Per-nucleotide qualities are absent, and no much larger clonotype sits a single base away.

The source is a female donor in good health. Some clones in this sample may be carry-over from other donors' samples. The sequence is built from TRBV20-1 and TRBJ2-5; 7 central bases correspond to TRBD2. Sequenced material: whole blood. The bases are TGCAGTGCTAGAGAAGCAGCGGGGATCCAAGAGACCCAGTACTTC. It encodes CSAREAAGIQETQYF.